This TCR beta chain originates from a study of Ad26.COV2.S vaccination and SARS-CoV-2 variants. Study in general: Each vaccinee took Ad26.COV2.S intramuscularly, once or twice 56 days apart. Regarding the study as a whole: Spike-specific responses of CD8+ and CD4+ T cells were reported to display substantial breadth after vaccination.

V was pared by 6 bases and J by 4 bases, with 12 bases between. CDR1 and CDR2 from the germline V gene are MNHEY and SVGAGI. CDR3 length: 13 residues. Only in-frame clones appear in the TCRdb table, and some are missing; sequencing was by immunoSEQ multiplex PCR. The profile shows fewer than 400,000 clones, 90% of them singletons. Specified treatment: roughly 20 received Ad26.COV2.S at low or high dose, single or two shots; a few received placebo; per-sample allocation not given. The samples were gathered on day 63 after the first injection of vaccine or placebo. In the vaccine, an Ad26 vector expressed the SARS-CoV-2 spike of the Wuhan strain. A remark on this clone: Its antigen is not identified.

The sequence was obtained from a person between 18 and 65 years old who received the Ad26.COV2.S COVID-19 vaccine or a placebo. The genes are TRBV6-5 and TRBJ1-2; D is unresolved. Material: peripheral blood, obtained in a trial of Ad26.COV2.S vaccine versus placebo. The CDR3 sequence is CASSRDAFYGYTF. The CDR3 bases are TGTGCCAGCAGCCGAGACGCATTCTATGGCTACACCTTC.